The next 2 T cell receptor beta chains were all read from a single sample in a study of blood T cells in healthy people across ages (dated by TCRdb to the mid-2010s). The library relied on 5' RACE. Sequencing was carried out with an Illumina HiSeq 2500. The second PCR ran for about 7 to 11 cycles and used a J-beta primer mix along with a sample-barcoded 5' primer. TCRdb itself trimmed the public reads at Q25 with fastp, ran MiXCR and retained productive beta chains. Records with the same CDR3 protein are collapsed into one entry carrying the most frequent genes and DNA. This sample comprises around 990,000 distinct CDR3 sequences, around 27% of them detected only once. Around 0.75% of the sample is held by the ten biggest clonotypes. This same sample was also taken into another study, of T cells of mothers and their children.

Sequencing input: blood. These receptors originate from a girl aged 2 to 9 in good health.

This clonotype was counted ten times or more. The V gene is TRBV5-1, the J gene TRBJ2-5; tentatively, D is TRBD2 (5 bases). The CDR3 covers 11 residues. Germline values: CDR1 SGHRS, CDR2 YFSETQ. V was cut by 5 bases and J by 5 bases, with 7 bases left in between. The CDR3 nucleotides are TGCGCCAGCAGGAGGAGGGAGACCCAGTACTTC. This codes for CASRRRETQYF. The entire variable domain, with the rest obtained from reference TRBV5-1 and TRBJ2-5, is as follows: KAGVTQTPRYLIKTRGQQVTLSCSPISGHRSVSWYQQTPGQGLQFLFEYFSETQRNKGNFPGRFSGRQFSNSRSEMNVSTLELGDSALYLCASRRRETQYFGPGTRLLVL.

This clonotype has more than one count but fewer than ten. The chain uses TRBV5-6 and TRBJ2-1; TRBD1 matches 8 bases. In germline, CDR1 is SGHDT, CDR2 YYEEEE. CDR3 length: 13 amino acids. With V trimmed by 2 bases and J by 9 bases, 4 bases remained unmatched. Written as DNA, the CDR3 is TGTGCCAGCAGCTTTCAGGGGGCGCCTGAGCAGTTCTTC. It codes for CASSFQGAPEQFF.